These 19 T cell receptor beta chains were sequenced from one sample in a study of T cell repertoires in cytomegalovirus infection (dated by TCRdb to between 2017 and 2020). The reads were generated on an Illumina HiSeq 1500. TCRdb cleaned the public reads at Q25 with fastp, built clones with MiXCR and kept in-frame beta chains. CDR3 protein duplicates are merged, each entry listing the most common genes and DNA. The sample table records 450,000 to 650,000 distinct CDR3 sequences; about a quarter of these occur just once. 13% of the sample is taken by the ten largest. The specimen was PBMCs. These receptors were obtained from a human donor in good health (CMV status not recorded). Some clones in this sample may be carry-over from other donors' samples.

This chain joins TRBV7-2 and TRBJ2-7; possibly TRBD1 for D (5 bases). From germline, CDR1 is SGHTA and CDR2 FQGNSA. This CDR3 has 13 amino acids. V lost 5 bases and J lost 7, with 15 bases in between. CDR3 nucleotide sequence: TGTGCCAGCAGCGGAAGGGGTGCTTATGAGCAGTACGTC. It yields the protein CASSGRGAYEQYV.

The chain has TRBV6-1 and TRBJ2-7; 8 bases match TRBD2. The CDR3 spans 14 residues. J was trimmed by 7 bases and V by 10 bases; bases with no gene match: 15. CDR1 MNHNS and CDR2 SASEGT come from the germline V gene. Here the CDR3 reads CAKEGIFAGGEQYF. CDR3 coding DNA: TGTGCCAAAGAGGGGATTTTTGCGGGAGGTGAGCAGTACTTC.

This clonotype was seen ten or more times. V and J are TRBV7-8 and TRBJ1-5; D remains unclear. The CDR3 is 16 residues long. Germline CDR1 SGHVS, CDR2 FQNEAQ. V shed 2 bases and J shed 1 base, with 12 bases lying between them. Written as DNA, the CDR3 is TGTGCCAGCAGCTTAAGGTCCCGGATGAGCAATCAGCCCCAGCATTTT. Its protein product is CASSLRSRMSNQPQHF.

V is TRBV7-2 and J is TRBJ2-2; 16 positions match TRBD2. Germline loops: CDR1 SGHTA, CDR2 FQGNSA. V shed 1 base and J 4 bases; nucleotides not matched to a gene: 3. The CDR3 is 18 residues long. CDR3 in amino acids: CASSLGGLAGGPTGELFF. Here the CDR3 DNA reads TGTGCCAGCAGCTTAGGGGGACTAGCGGGAGGGCCCACCGGGGAGCTGTTTTTT.

This clonotype occurred a few times. The chain has TRBV6-6 and TRBJ2-7; TRBD1 matches at 9 bases. The V gene's germline CDR1 is MNHNY and CDR2 SVGAGI (reference sequence). The length of the CDR3 is 15 residues. The V segment lost 2 bases and the J segment 9 bases; nucleotides outside the gene matches: 11. CDR3: CASSYVGTGSFGQYV. CDR3 DNA: TGTGCCAGCAGTTACGTCGGGACAGGGAGTTTCGGGCAGTACGTC.

This clonotype was counted between two and nine times. A junction end diverges from the germline sequence, so it may reflect a read error. The rearrangement links TRBV7-7 to TRBJ2-3; D perhaps matches TRBD2 (6 bases). From germline, CDR1 is SSHAT and CDR2 FNYEAQ (reference sequence). This CDR3 contains 15 residues. The CDR3 loop reads CASSLAGLNTDTQYF. In DNA form, the CDR3 reads TGTGCTAGCAGCTTGGCGGGGTTAAACACAGATACGCAGTATTTT.

This clonotype was detected only a few times. This chain connects TRBV19 to TRBJ2-1; possible D gene TRBD1, 6 bases. Germline CDR1 LNHDA, CDR2 SQIVND (reference sequence). CDR3 size: 13 residues. V was cut by 6 bases and J by 4 bases, with 10 bases left in between. The CDR3 loop is CASSTGSYNEQFF. In DNA form, the CDR3 reads TGTGCCAGTAGCACAGGGTCTTACAATGAGCAGTTCTTC. Complete variable domain (other parts from reference TRBV19 and TRBJ2-1): DGGITQSPKYLFRKEGQNVTLSCEQNLNHDAMYWYRQDPGQGLRLIYYSQIVNDFQKGDIAEGYSVSREKKESFPLTVTSAQKNPTAFYLCASSTGSYNEQFFGPGTRLTVL.

This clonotype was observed a handful of times. The chain couples TRBV12-3 or TRBV12-4 to TRBJ2-3; D may be TRBD2 (5 bases). The CDR3 runs 16 residues. Trimming shortened V by 0 bases and J by 4 bases, and 14 bases separated the two germline ends. The CDR3 region has the DNA TGTGCCAGCAGTTTAGCGAGGGCGCAAGCACCAGATACGCAGTATTTT. This encodes CASSLARAQAPDTQYF.

The V and J genes are TRBV27 and TRBJ2-3; D may match TRBD1 or TRBD2 (5 bases each). This CDR3 has 16 amino acids. CDR1 MNHEY and CDR2 SMNVEV come from the germline V gene (reference sequence). Trimming stripped 1 base from V and 1 base from J, with 12 bases between. In DNA, the CDR3 is TGTGCCAGCAGTTTATTCGGGGCTTCCGGCACAGATACGCAGTATTTT. Protein: CASSLFGASGTDTQYF.

This clonotype has ten or more counts. The genes are TRBV7-2 and TRBJ1-2; D unresolved. V shed 4 bases and J shed 4 bases, with 7 bases lying between them. The germline CDR1 and CDR2 sequences are SGHTA and FQGNSA. This CDR3 comprises 12 residues. CDR3 sequence: CASSSDTYGYTF. Here the CDR3 DNA reads TGTGCCAGCAGCTCCGACACCTATGGCTACACCTTC.

This clonotype has only a few counts. The chain has TRBV20-1 and TRBJ2-5; D is ambiguous. Trimming stripped 2 bases from V and 4 bases from J, with 11 bases between. Germline CDR1 and CDR2: DFQATT and SNEGSKA (reference sequence). This CDR3 has 13 amino acids. CDR3 in amino acids: CSARIDVGETQYF. The CDR3 DNA reads as TGCAGTGCTAGAATAGACGTGGGAGAGACCCAGTACTTC.

The chain uses TRBV4-3 and TRBJ2-3; no clear D gene. This CDR3 has 15 residues. Trimming pared 1 base from V and 4 bases from J, leaving 12 bases between. The germline CDR1 and CDR2 sequences are LGHNA and YSLEER. The CDR3 coding sequence is TGCGCCAGCAGCCAAGCCGGTGTTCAGGCAGATACGCAGTATTTT. Its translation is CASSQAGVQADTQYF.

The V and J genes are TRBV28 and TRBJ1-3; weak D call: TRBD1 (5 bases). The CDR3 runs 14 residues. The germline V gene has CDR1 MDHEN and CDR2 SYDVKM. V was cut by 8 bases and J by 2 bases, with 13 bases left in between. CDR3 in DNA: TGTGCCAGCGCTGGTCCGGGGGCTGGAAACACCATATATTTT. Translation gives CASAGPGAGNTIYF.

The table lists this clonotype with a few counts. This chain uses TRBV5-1 with TRBJ1-4; D unresolved. Between the trimmed V and J ends, which lost 6 bases and 7 bases, there was a span of 19 bases. Germline lookup yields CDR1 SGHRS and CDR2 YFSETQ. CDR3 length: 15 amino acids. The CDR3 reads CASTPSGGRGEKLFF. In DNA form, the CDR3 reads TGCGCCAGCACACCTTCGGGCGGTCGCGGTGAAAAACTGTTTTTT.

The rearrangement joins TRBV19 to TRBJ1-5; D possibly corresponds to TRBD1 (6 bases). The CDR3 runs to 14 residues. The V gene lost 5 bases and the J gene lost 7 bases, with 15 bases spanning the gap. CDR1 LNHDA and CDR2 SQIVND come from the germline V gene (reference sequence). The CDR3 DNA follows: TGTGCCAGTAGTCTTTACAGGGAGAAGCAGCCCCAGCATTTT. Amino acids: CASSLYREKQPQHF.

The rearrangement links TRBV7-2 to TRBJ1-3, with D perhaps TRBD1 (6 bases). V was pared by 2 bases and J by 4 bases, with 15 bases between. This CDR3 contains 16 residues. Germline loops: CDR1 SGHTA, CDR2 FQGNSA. In nucleotides, the CDR3 is TGTGCCAGCAGCTTAAACAGGGCCGTCTCGGGAAACACCATATATTTT. As protein: CASSLNRAVSGNTIYF.

This chain joins TRBV6-2 or TRBV6-3 and TRBJ1-4, with D unclear. V was trimmed by 6 bases and J by 6 bases, leaving 14 bases between them. The CDR3 covers 14 residues. Germline CDR1 reads MNHEY; CDR2 reads SVGEGT. In DNA form, the CDR3 reads TGTGCCAGCAGCCACCCCCGGTCGGATGAAAAACTGTTTTTT. It codes for CASSHPRSDEKLFF.

The chain uses TRBV4-1 and TRBJ1-1; TRBD1 might be the D (6 bases). Trimming left V 1 base short and J 2 bases short, with 14 bases between. CDR3 length: 16 residues. Germline V CDR1 and CDR2: MGHRA, YSYEKL. The CDR3 here is CASSQAETGTNTEAFF. The CDR3 DNA sequence: TGCGCCAGCAGCCAAGCTGAGACAGGAACCAACACTGAAGCTTTCTTT.

As regards this clonotype: Germline and junction disagree at one end, which may indicate a read error. V usage is TRBV29-1 and J usage is TRBJ1-3, with D maybe TRBD1 (6 bases). The CDR3 is 13 residues long. CDR1 SQVTM and CDR2 ANQGSEA come from the germline V gene. The CDR3 reads CSVYGTLGKTIYF. CDR3 nucleotide sequence: TGCAGCGTCTACGGGACACTTGGAAAGACCATATATTTT.